Listed below are T cell receptor beta chains from one sample, sequenced in a study of T cells after yellow fever vaccination. Each CDR3 protein is one row after TCRdb ran MiXCR on the 5' RACE reads. The sample lists under 600,000 distinct CDR3 sequences, about 13% occurring once. Sequencing was performed on PBMCs, taken on the day of the yellow fever booster vaccination. These receptors were collected from a man in his thirties or forties who received the YFV17D yellow fever vaccine. CDR3s include the opening cysteine and the closing phenylalanine or tryptophan. The D gene is left open where the match is weak. For some rows the clone size is stated as once, few or many, or as a class when expanded; others skip it.

>TRBV5-1|-|TRBJ2-1|few
TGCGCCAGCAGCGGGACCCCGGCCGTCAATGAGCAGTTCTTC
CASSGTPAVNEQFF
>TRBV4-3|TRBD2|TRBJ2-3|-
TGCGCCACCGCGGCACGACTAGCGAACACAGATATGCAGTATTTT
CATAARLANTDMQYF
>TRBV7-2|-|TRBJ2-6|many
TGTGCCAGCAGCCGAAGGTTGGACGGGGCCAACGTCCTGACTTTC
CASSRRLDGANVLTF
>TRBV7-9|TRBD2|TRBJ2-1|few
TGTGCCAGCAGCTTATTCCTCCGGACTAGCGGACACAATGAGCAGTTCTTC
CASSLFLRTSGHNEQFF
>TRBV5-1|TRBD2|TRBJ2-3|-
TGCGCCAGCAGCTTGGGGGCTAGCGGGAATTCGGATACGCAGTATTTT
CASSLGASGNSDTQYF
>TRBV7-9|-|TRBJ1-5|few
TGTGCCAGCAGCTTATCGGGCGTTCAGCCCCAGCATTTT
CASSLSGVQPQHF
>TRBV25-1|-|TRBJ2-3|few
TGTGCCAGCAGTGAATATCGGGCGCGGCTGACAGATACGCAGTATTTT
CASSEYRARLTDTQYF
>TRBV11-1|TRBD2|TRBJ2-3|few
TGTGCCAGCAAGGAGGTTTCCGGACTAGCGGGAGTAAGGACAGATACGCAGTATTTT
CASKEVSGLAGVRTDTQYF
>TRBV7-2|TRBD2|TRBJ2-7|-
TGTGCCAGCAGTCGAGGGACTAGCGGTCTCTACGAGCAGTACTTC
CASSRGTSGLYEQYF
>TRBV25-1|TRBD1|TRBJ2-7|-
TGTGCCAGCAGACAGGGGGCGGGCTCCTACGAGCAGTACTTC
CASRQGAGSYEQYF
>TRBV29-1|-|TRBJ2-3|-
TGCAGCGTTGAAATGGCGATGGCAGATACGCAGTATTTT
CSVEMAMADTQYF
>TRBV27|TRBD1|TRBJ2-1|few
TGTGCCAGCAGTTTGGGACAGGGCCACAATGAGCAGTTCTTC
CASSLGQGHNEQFF
>TRBV6-2/TRBV6-3|TRBD2|TRBJ2-2|-
TGTGCCAGCAGTCCCCTCAGGACTAGCGGGAGGGCCACCACCGGGGAGCTGTTTTTT
CASSPLRTSGRATTGELFF
>TRBV3-1|-|TRBJ1-5|-
TGTGCCAGCAGCCAAGATGATAGCAATCAGCCCCAGCATTTT
CASSQDDSNQPQHF
>TRBV29-1|-|TRBJ2-7|many
TGCAGCGTTGAGTACGGGAGTGGGTCTTCCGAGCAGTACTTC
CSVEYGSGSSEQYF
>TRBV6-5|TRBD2|TRBJ2-7|-
TGTGCCAGCAGTTACGATGGACTAGCGGGACTCTACGAGCAGTACTTC
CASSYDGLAGLYEQYF
>TRBV2|TRBD1|TRBJ2-5|-
TGTGCCAGCAGCGACGACAGGGCGGACGAGACCCAGTACTTC
CASSDDRADETQYF
>TRBV6-2/TRBV6-3|-|TRBJ1-1|-
TGTGCCAGCAAGTATGAGGTGTACACTGAAGCTTTCTTT
CASKYEVYTEAFF
>TRBV6-5|-|TRBJ2-1|-
TGTGCCAGCAGTTACTCAGGAGGTCTGGGGGGCAATGAGCAGTTCTTC
CASSYSGGLGGNEQFF
>TRBV20-1|TRBD1|TRBJ1-4|-
TGCAGTGCTAGAGAACCAGGGGGTGAAAAACTGTTTTTT
CSAREPGGEKLFF
>TRBV3-1|-|TRBJ2-1|-
TGTGCCAGCAGCCAGCCGACTGCTGGTAAGCAGTTCTTC
CASSQPTAGKQFF
>TRBV6-4|-|TRBJ2-1|-
TGTGCCAGCAGTGAACTATGTGGTTCCGGGGAGCAGTTCTTC
CASSELCGSGEQFF
>TRBV7-2|-|TRBJ2-2|-
TGTGCCAGCAGCGATAACAGTGGGCTGTTTTTT
CASSDNSGLFF
>TRBV6-2/TRBV6-3|-|TRBJ1-1|-
TGTGCCAGCAGTTACCCAACCTCGGGCGGCCGCTTCCTCACTGAAGCTTTCTTT
CASSYPTSGGRFLTEAFF
>TRBV20-1|-|TRBJ2-7|few
TGCAGTGCTAGGGCAGGGGAAAACGAGCAGTACTTC
CSARAGENEQYF
>TRBV6-1|-|TRBJ2-1|-
TGTGCCAGCAGCTTGGCACAAAACTACAATGAGCAGTTCTTC
CASSLAQNYNEQFF
>TRBV21-1|-|TRBJ1-5|once
TGTGCCAGCAGCAATTTCCTAAAGGGGACAGGGAATTTTCAGCCCCAGCATTTT
CASSNFLKGTGNFQPQHF
>TRBV6-1|TRBD2|TRBJ2-2|-
TGTGCCAGCCGGGGGGTTGGCACCGGGGAGCTGTTTTTT
CASRGVGTGELFF
>TRBV7-2|-|TRBJ1-5|-
TGTGCCAGCAGCTTTTTAATTAGCAATCAGCCCCAGCATTTT
CASSFLISNQPQHF
>TRBV6-5|-|TRBJ2-1|few
TGTGCCAGCAGTTACTCCGGGCGGGGCAATGAGCAGTTCTTC
CASSYSGRGNEQFF
>TRBV6-1|TRBD1|TRBJ1-2|-
TGTGCCAGCAGGACAGGGGGGATCTATGGCTACACCTTC
CASRTGGIYGYTF
>TRBV7-9|TRBD2|TRBJ2-1|few
TGTGCCAGCAGCCCCAATCCCGGACTAGCGAGGGAAAATGAGCAGTTCTTC
CASSPNPGLARENEQFF
>TRBV19|-|TRBJ2-1|-
TGTGCCAGTAGTATTGGTGGGACGGGCAATGAGCAGTTCTTC
CASSIGGTGNEQFF
>TRBV5-4|-|TRBJ2-1|-
TGTGCCAGCACCATCCTTGACGGGGAGCAGTTCTTC
CASTILDGEQFF
>TRBV7-2|TRBD2|TRBJ2-5|-
TGTGCCAGCAGAGGGACTAGCGGCGGAGAGACCCAGTACTTC
CASRGTSGGETQYF
>TRBV29-1|TRBD1|TRBJ2-3|few
TGCAGCGCACTGACAGGGGGCTCAACAGATACGCAGTATTTT
CSALTGGSTDTQYF
>TRBV10-3|-|TRBJ2-2|many
TGTGCCATCAATCCCGGTAGCCGGAACACCGGGGAGCTGTTTTTT
CAINPGSRNTGELFF
>TRBV9|TRBD1|TRBJ2-5|few
TGTGCCAGCAGCGTGGCACAGGGGAAGGGGACCCAGTACTTC
CASSVAQGKGTQYF
>TRBV6-5|-|TRBJ2-7|few
TGTGCCAGCAGTTACGGTAACTTCTACGAGCAGTACTTC
CASSYGNFYEQYF
>TRBV18|-|TRBJ1-2|few
TGTGCCAGCTCACCGGGGGAGGAATATGGCTACACCTTC
CASSPGEEYGYTF
>TRBV7-3|TRBD2|TRBJ2-1|few
TGTGCCAGCAGCTTAATGACTAGCGGTTACAATGAGCAGTTCTTC
CASSLMTSGYNEQFF
>TRBV5-1|-|TRBJ1-1|few
TGCGCCAGCAGCTTGTTCAGCATGAACACTGAAGCTTTCTTT
CASSLFSMNTEAFF
>TRBV20-1|TRBD1|TRBJ2-2|few
TGCAGTGCTAGTCACAGGGGTCCCGGGGAGCTGTTTTTT
CSASHRGPGELFF
>TRBV20-1|-|TRBJ2-1|-
TGCAGTGCTGGTCGTGGTAAATATGAGCAGTTCTTC
CSAGRGKYEQFF
>TRBV6-1|-|TRBJ2-5|-
TGTGCCAGTGGAGTAAGTCGGCACCTAGAGACCCAGTACTTC
CASGVSRHLETQYF
>TRBV4-3|-|TRBJ2-2|few
TGCGCCAGCGGAGTGACCACCGGGGAGCTGTTTTTT
CASGVTTGELFF
>TRBV7-9|TRBD2|TRBJ2-7|few
TGTGCCAGCAGTTTATTGGGGGGGAACTTTGGCGAGCAGTACTTC
CASSLLGGNFGEQYF
>TRBV9|-|TRBJ1-6|few
TGTGCCAGCAGCGTGGGGGAGAGAGCCTCACCCCTCCACTTT
CASSVGERASPLHF
>TRBV6-2/TRBV6-3|-|TRBJ2-5|-
TGTGCCACCGCCGGACAGTTTGAGGAGACCCAGTACTTC
CATAGQFEETQYF
>TRBV5-4|TRBD2|TRBJ2-4|few
TGTGCCAGCAGCTCAGGACTAGCGGGACCCTCAGCCAAAAACATTCAGTACTTC
CASSSGLAGPSAKNIQYF
>TRBV5-1|-|TRBJ1-5|-
TGCGCCAGCAGCTTGACAGGGAGCAATCAGCCCCAGCATTTT
CASSLTGSNQPQHF
>TRBV7-2|-|TRBJ2-1|-
TGTGCCAGCAGCTTGTCCCGCGGTACGGATGAGCAGTTCTTC
CASSLSRGTDEQFF
>TRBV10-3|-|TRBJ2-1|-
TGTGCCATCGGAGTGTCGGGGAGGAGCGCTGAGCAGTTCTTC
CAIGVSGRSAEQFF